Here is one T cell receptor (beta chain) with its context. Its antigen remains unknown. Germline lookup yields CDR1 MNHEY and CDR2 SMNVEV (reference sequence). The CDR3 has 15 amino acids. Trimming removed 4 bases from V and 8 bases from J; junction bases left unmatched: 9. This entry is derived from a study of cytomegalovirus exposure and HLA in healthy donors. Study results and caveats: Fewer N-insertions than the approximately 680-donor mean were reportedly shown by an Asian-associated ancestry cluster in a later analysis. Published work reported that the classifier diagnosed cytomegalovirus status with high specificity and sensitivity. As a later analysis showed, a missense DCLRE1C variant was linked to trimming of TCR beta V- and J-genes. In terms of immune exposure information, only CMV serostatus was available.

Use of 60 Vbeta and 13 Jbeta primers characterized the PCR. Repertoires were generated with immunoSEQ multiplex PCR, while TCRdb's copy carries only in-frame clones and drops some. The repertoire holds about 170,000 clones, with roughly 78% as singletons. The sample was PBMCs. The rearrangement joins TRBV27 to TRBJ2-1, with TRBD1 matching over 9 bases. This TCR came from a man aged 35-49 years in good health and CMV-seropositive. The CDR3 DNA follows: TGTGCCAGCAGTTCCCGGGACAGGGATCGGGATGAGCAGTTCTTC. This gives the protein CASSSRDRDRDEQFF.